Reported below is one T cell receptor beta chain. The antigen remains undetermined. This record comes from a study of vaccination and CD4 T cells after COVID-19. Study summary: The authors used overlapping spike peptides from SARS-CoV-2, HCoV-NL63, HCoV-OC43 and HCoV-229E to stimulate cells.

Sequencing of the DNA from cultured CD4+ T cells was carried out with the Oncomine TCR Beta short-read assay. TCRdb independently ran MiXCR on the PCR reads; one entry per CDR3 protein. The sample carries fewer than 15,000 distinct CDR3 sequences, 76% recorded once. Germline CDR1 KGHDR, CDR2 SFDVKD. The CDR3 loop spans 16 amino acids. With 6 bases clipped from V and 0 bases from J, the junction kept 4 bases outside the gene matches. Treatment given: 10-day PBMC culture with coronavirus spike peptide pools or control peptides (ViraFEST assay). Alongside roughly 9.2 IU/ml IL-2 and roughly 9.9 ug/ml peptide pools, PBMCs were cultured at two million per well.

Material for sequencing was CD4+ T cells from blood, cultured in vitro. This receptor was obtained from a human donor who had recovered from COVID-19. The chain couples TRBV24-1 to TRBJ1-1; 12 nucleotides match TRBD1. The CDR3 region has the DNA TGTGCCACCAGTCCGGGACAGGGGGCAATGAACACTGAAGCTTTCTTT. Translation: CATSPGQGAMNTEAFF.